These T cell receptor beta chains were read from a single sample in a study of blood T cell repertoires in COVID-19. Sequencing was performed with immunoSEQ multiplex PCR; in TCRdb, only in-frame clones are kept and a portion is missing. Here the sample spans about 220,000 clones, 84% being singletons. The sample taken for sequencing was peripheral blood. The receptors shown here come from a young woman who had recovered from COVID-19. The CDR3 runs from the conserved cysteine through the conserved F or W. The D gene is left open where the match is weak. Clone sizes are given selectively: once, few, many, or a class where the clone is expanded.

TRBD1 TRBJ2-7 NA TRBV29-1 CSVEDGQGASYEQYF TGCAGCGTTGAAGATGGACAGGGGGCCTCCTACGAGCAGTACTTC
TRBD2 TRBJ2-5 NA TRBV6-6 CASRNPSGSETQYF TGTGCCAGCAGGAACCCTAGCGGGAGTGAGACCCAGTACTTC
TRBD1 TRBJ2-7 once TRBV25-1 CASVPGTGRYEQYF TGTGCCAGCGTCCCCGGGACAGGGAGGTACGAGCAGTACTTC
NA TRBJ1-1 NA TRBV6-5 CASNINRELNTEAFF TGTGCCAGCAACATAAACAGGGAATTGAACACTGAAGCTTTCTTT
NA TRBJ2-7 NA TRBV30 CAWSVDWGSRAEQYF TGTGCCTGGAGTGTAGATTGGGGCAGCAGGGCCGAGCAGTACTTC
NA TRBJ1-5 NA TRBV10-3 CAISPQGSLGNQPQHF TGTGCCATCAGTCCACAGGGTTCTCTGGGGAATCAGCCCCAGCATTTT
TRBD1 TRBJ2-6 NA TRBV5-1 CASSLKTGAPSGANVLTF TGCGCCAGCAGCTTAAAGACAGGGGCGCCCTCTGGGGCCAACGTCCTGACTTTC
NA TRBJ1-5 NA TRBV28 CASSSPAVSNQPQHF TGTGCCAGCAGTTCCCCCGCGGTAAGCAATCAGCCCCAGCATTTT
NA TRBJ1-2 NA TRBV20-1 CSASRGGGEVYGYTF TGCAGTGCTAGTAGGGGGGGCGGGGAAGTCTATGGCTACACCTTC
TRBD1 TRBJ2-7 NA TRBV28 CASSLGDRSSYEQYF TGTGCCAGCAGTTTGGGGGACAGGAGCTCCTACGAGCAGTACTTC
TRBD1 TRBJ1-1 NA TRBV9 CASSVGAGGANTEAFF TGTGCCAGCAGCGTAGGGGCAGGGGGCGCGAACACTGAAGCTTTCTTT
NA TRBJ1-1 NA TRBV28 CASSPATPGTEAFF TGTGCCAGCAGCCCGGCCACACCGGGCACTGAAGCTTTCTTT
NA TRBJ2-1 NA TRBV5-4 CASNPNSGPYYNEQFF TGTGCCAGCAACCCGAACTCAGGCCCCTACTACAATGAGCAGTTCTTC
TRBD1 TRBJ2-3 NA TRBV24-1 CATSDRDRETDTQYF TGTGCCACCAGTGATAGGGACAGGGAGACAGATACGCAGTATTTT
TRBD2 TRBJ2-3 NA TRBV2 CASSVLSSGSDTQYF TGTGCCAGCAGTGTCTTGTCTAGCGGCTCAGATACGCAGTATTTT
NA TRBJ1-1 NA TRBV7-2 CASSLVPTGLTEAFF TGTGCCAGCAGCTTAGTCCCCACAGGGCTAACTGAAGCTTTCTTT
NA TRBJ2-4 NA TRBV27 CASSSGGRDIQYF TGTGCCAGCAGTTCGGGGGGCCGGGACATTCAGTACTTC
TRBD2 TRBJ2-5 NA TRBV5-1 CASSLVAGIQETQYF TGCGCCAGCAGCCTGGTAGCGGGGATCCAAGAGACCCAGTACTTC
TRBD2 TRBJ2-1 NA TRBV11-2 CASSLLSGRIVNNEQFF TGTGCCAGCAGCCTCCTTAGCGGGAGGATAGTCAACAATGAGCAGTTCTTC
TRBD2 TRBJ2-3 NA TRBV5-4 CASSLGLAGVTDTQYF TGTGCCAGCAGCTTGGGACTAGCGGGAGTTACAGATACGCAGTATTTT
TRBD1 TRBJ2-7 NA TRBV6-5 CASMAGTGRYEQYF TGTGCCAGCATGGCCGGGACAGGGCGCTACGAGCAGTACTTC
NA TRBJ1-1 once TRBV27 CASRTVNTEAFF TGTGCCAGCAGGACAGTGAACACTGAAGCTTTCTTT
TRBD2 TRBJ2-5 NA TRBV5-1 CASKLAGVWGETQYF TGCGCCAGCAAGCTGGCGGGAGTATGGGGAGAGACCCAGTACTTC
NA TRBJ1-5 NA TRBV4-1 CASSQDAAELNQPQHF TGCGCCAGCAGCCAAGATGCAGCGGAGCTCAATCAGCCCCAGCATTTT
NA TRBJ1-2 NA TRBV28 CASNIARGYGYTF TGTGCCAGCAACATTGCCCGGGGCTATGGCTACACCTTC
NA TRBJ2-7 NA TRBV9 CASSGDMPPYEQYF TGTGCCAGCAGCGGCGACATGCCCCCCTACGAGCAGTACTTC
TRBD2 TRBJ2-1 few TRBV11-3 CASSFGGSKNEQFF TGTGCCAGCAGCTTCGGCGGGAGTAAGAATGAGCAGTTCTTC
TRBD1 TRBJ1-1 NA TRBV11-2 CASSLDRGGNEAFF TGTGCCAGCAGCTTGGACAGGGGAGGAAATGAAGCTTTCTTT
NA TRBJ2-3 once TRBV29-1 CSVEDARGGTQYF TGCAGCGTTGAAGATGCCAGGGGCGGTACGCAGTATTTT
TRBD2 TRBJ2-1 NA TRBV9 CASSGGLAGGNDEQFF TGTGCCAGCAGCGGGGGACTAGCGGGAGGAAACGATGAGCAGTTCTTC
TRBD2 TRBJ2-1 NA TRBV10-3 CATRIGLAAREQFF TGTGCCACCCGAATCGGACTAGCGGCCCGTGAGCAGTTCTTC
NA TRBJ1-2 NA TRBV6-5 CASGAYYGYTF TGTGCCAGCGGGGCTTACTATGGCTACACCTTC
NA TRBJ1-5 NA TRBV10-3 CATSRQVGNQPQHF TGTGCCACCTCTAGACAGGTGGGGAATCAGCCCCAGCATTTT
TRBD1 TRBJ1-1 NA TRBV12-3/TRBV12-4 CASSYRGGTEAFF TGTGCCAGCAGCTACAGGGGCGGCACTGAAGCTTTCTTT
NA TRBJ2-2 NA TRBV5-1 CASSSNSYTGELFF TGCGCCAGCAGCTCCAACAGTTACACCGGGGAGCTGTTTTTT
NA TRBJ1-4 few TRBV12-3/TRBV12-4 CASSLEGLEKLFF TGTGCCAGCAGTTTAGAGGGGCTGGAAAAACTGTTTTTT
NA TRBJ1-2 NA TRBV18 CASSPQGNTANYGYTF TGTGCCAGCTCACCACAGGGGAATACGGCTAACTATGGCTACACCTTC
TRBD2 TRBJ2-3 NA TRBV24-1 CATTGAGDTDTQYF TGTGCCACCACCGGAGCGGGAGACACAGATACGCAGTATTTT
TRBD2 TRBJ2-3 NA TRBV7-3 CASSPLAGDTDTQYF TGTGCCAGCAGCCCCCTGGCGGGAGATACAGATACGCAGTATTTT
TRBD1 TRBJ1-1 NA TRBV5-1 CASSKETGRAEAFF TGCGCCAGCAGCAAAGAGACAGGGCGAGCTGAAGCTTTCTTT
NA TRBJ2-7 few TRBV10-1 CASQPGLAYEQYF TGCGCCAGCCAACCGGGACTGGCCTACGAGCAGTACTTC